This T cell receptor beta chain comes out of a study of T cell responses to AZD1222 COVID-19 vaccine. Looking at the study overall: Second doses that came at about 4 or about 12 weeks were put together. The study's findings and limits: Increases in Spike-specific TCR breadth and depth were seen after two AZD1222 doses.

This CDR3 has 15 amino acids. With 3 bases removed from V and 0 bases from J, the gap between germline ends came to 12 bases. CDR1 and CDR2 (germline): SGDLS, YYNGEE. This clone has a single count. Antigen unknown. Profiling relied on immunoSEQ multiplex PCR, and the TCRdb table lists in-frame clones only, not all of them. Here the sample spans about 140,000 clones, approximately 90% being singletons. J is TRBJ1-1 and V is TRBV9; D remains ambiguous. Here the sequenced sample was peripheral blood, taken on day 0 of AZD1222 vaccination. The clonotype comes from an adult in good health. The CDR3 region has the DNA TGTGCCAGCAGCGCAAATCCGGGATTGAACACTGAAGCTTTCTTT. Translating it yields CASSANPGLNTEAFF.